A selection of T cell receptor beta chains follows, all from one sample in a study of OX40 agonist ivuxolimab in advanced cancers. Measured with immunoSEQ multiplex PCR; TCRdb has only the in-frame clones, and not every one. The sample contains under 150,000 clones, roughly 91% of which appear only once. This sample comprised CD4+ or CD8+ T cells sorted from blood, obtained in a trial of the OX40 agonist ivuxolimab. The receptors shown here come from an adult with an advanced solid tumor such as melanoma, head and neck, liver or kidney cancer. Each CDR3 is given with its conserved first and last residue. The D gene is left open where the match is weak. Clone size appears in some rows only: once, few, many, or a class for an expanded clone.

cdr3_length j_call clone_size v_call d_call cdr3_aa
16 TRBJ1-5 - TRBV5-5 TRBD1 CASSLVGGQGRQPQHF
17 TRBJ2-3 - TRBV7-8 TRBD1 CASSPRWRDRAPDTQYF
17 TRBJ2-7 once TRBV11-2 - CASSYGAGGGLDYEQYF
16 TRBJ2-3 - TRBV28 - CASSSSGFLGTDTQYF
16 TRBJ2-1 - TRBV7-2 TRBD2 CASSFGGSSSYNEQFF
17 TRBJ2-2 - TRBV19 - CASSIRWRVANTGELFF
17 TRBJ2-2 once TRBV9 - CASSVKSSTLGAGELFF
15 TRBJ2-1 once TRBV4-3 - CASSQRIESYNEQFF
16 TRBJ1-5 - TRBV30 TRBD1 CAWSVPGTGPHQPQHF
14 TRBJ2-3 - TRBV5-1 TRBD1 CASSGRQGGDTQYF
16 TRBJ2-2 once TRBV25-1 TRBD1 CASRDPGTGLGGELFF
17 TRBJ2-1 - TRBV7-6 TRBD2 CASSSPLAGKTNNEQFF
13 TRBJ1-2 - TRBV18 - CASSPESDYGYTF
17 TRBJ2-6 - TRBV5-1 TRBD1 CASSFTQGASGANVLTF
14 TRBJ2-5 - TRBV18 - CASSGETAGETQYF
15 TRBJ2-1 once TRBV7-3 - CASSLGGPTGNEQFF
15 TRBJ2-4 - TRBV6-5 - CASSYSGALKNIQYF
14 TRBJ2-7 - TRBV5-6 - CASSPYRDGNEQYF
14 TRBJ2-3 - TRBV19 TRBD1 CASSPRGLTDTQYF
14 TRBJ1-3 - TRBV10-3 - CAISDPSSGNTIYF
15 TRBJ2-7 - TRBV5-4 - CASSLAGGGFYEQYF
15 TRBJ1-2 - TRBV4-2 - CASSQDGQGHYGYTF
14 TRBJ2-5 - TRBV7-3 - CASSLLGVRETQYF
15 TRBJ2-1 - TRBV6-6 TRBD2 CASSSLAGFYNEQFF
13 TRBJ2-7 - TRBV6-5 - CASSRPPSYEQYF